These 22 T cell receptor beta chains were sequenced from one sample in a study of early T cells in non-severe SARS-CoV-2 infection. A single record per CDR3 protein comes from TCRdb applying MiXCR to the 5' RACE reads. The table has about 29,000 distinct CDR3 sequences, approximately 4.8% seen once. The specimen sequenced was whole blood. These receptors originate from an adult who was a healthcare worker with PCR-confirmed SARS-CoV-2 infection or an uninfected control (not recorded which).

This clonotype came up many times. The rearrangement joins TRBV5-1 to TRBJ1-1; D may be TRBD1 (5 bases). The V gene lost 3 bases and the J gene lost 4 bases, with 22 bases spanning the gap. The CDR3 has 17 residues. Looked up from germline, CDR1 is SGHRS and CDR2 is YFSETQ. The CDR3 region has the DNA TGCGCCAGCAGCTGGGGGAGGGGATCGGGAGTCGGCACTGAAGCTTTCTTT. Translated: CASSWGRGSGVGTEAFF.

This rearrangement joins TRBV5-5 to TRBJ1-1; D might be TRBD1 (5 bases). There are 15 residues in the CDR3. V was shortened by 1 base and J by 0 bases, with 10 bases between the two germline ends. The germline V gene has CDR1 SGHKS and CDR2 YYEKEE (reference sequence). The CDR3 nucleotides read TGTGCCAGCAGCTTGATCGGACAAATGAACACTGAAGCTTTCTTT. Translation gives CASSLIGQMNTEAFF.

This clonotype has a count of ten or more. CDR3 loop: CASSYGTSGWDSYEQYF. CDR3 sequence (DNA): TGTGCCAGCAGCTACGGGACTAGCGGGTGGGACTCCTACGAGCAGTACTTC. The chain couples TRBV7-2 to TRBJ2-7; 12 bases match TRBD2. CDR3 size: 17 residues. The V and J ends lost 4 bases and 0 bases, in that order; junction bases with no gene match: 7. CDR1 and CDR2 (germline): SGHTA, FQGNSA.

This clonotype came up a few times. This chain links TRBV28 with TRBJ2-4; 8 positions match TRBD1. Germline V gene data show CDR1 as MDHEN and CDR2 as SYDVKM. The CDR3 extends over 14 amino acids. After removal of 5 bases from V and 6 bases from J, the junction contained 6 bases not matched to a gene. The CDR3 DNA reads TGTGCCAGCAGTCCCGGACAGGGTAGAAACATTCAGTACTTC. It is translated as CASSPGQGRNIQYF.

This clonotype has ten or more counts. The genes are TRBV7-9 and TRBJ2-7; D tentatively fits TRBD1 or TRBD2 (6 bases each). The CDR3 totals 14 residues. Germline V gene lookup returns CDR1 SEHNR and CDR2 FQNEAQ (reference sequence). V was shortened by 5 bases and J by 7 bases, with 18 bases between the two germline ends. The CDR3 spells CASSQGVRGREQYF. Here the CDR3 DNA reads TGTGCCAGCAGCCAAGGAGTCCGGGGGCGGGAGCAGTACTTC.

This clonotype showed up many times. The chain links TRBV27 to TRBJ2-7; unclear D gene. Germline assignment: CDR1 MNHEY and CDR2 SMNVEV (reference sequence). V was trimmed by 6 bases and J by 0 bases, leaving 12 bases between them. The CDR3 totals 14 residues. The CDR3 loop reads CASRGTASSYEQYF. The CDR3, as DNA: TGTGCCAGCAGGGGAACGGCGAGCTCCTACGAGCAGTACTTC.

This clonotype has ten or more counts. The chain couples TRBV6-1 to TRBJ1-2; D remains ambiguous. Per the germline V gene, CDR1 is MNHNS and CDR2 is SASEGT. V was shortened by 2 bases and J by 6 bases, with 7 bases between the two germline ends. The CDR3 extends over 12 amino acids. This chain's CDR3 is CASSELGDGYTF. The CDR3 bases are TGTGCCAGCAGTGAACTGGGAGATGGCTACACCTTC.

Ten or more counts support this clonotype. The J gene is TRBJ1-2, the V gene TRBV13; no firm D call. Germline lookup yields CDR1 PRHDT and CDR2 FYEKMQ (reference sequence). The CDR3 length is 14 residues. Trimming removed 6 bases at V and 4 bases at J, with 15 bases between. CDR3 coding DNA: TGTGCCAGCAGTTTAAAGGCGGTGTTCTATGGCTACACCTTC. Encoded protein: CASSLKAVFYGYTF.

This clonotype was counted at least ten times. This sequence joins TRBV11-2 and TRBJ2-7; perhaps TRBD2 as D (5 bases). This CDR3 has 14 amino acids. V was clipped by 3 bases and J by 7 bases, with 16 bases between them. Germline V CDR1 and CDR2: SGHAT, FQNNGV. Here the CDR3 DNA reads TGTGCCAGCAGCTTTCTCCCCGACACGGGGGAGCAGTACTTC. It is translated as CASSFLPDTGEQYF.

This sequence joins TRBV9 and TRBJ2-5, with D perhaps matching TRBD1 (6 bases). The V and J ends lost 3 bases and 4 bases respectively, with 13 bases between them. Looked up from germline, CDR1 is SGDLS and CDR2 is YYNGEE. The CDR3 sequence is 14 residues long. CDR3 coding DNA: TGTGCCAGCAGCGAACAGGGACGGGCAGAGACCCAGTACTTC. Its protein is CASSEQGRAETQYF.

This clonotype has at least ten counts. The V gene is TRBV7-2, the J gene TRBJ2-1, with 14 nucleotides matching TRBD2. CDR1 is SGHTA, CDR2 FQGNSA, per germline. The CDR3 sequence is 20 residues long. With 5 bases clipped from V and 0 bases from J, the junction kept 12 bases outside the gene matches. The CDR3 is CASSPGGGTSGRVSYNEQFF. The CDR3, as DNA: TGTGCCAGCAGCCCCGGGGGGGGGACTAGCGGGAGAGTCTCCTACAATGAGCAGTTCTTC.

The sample holds many counts of this clonotype. This rearrangement joins TRBV7-9 to TRBJ1-5; 11 nucleotides align to TRBD1. The CDR3 totals 17 residues. From germline, CDR1 is SEHNR and CDR2 FQNEAQ (reference sequence). V dropped 3 bases and J dropped 2; count of bases not matched to a gene: 6. This CDR3 reads CASSLGTGGEGNQPQHF. Here the CDR3 DNA reads TGTGCCAGCAGCTTGGGGACAGGGGGAGAGGGCAATCAGCCCCAGCATTTT.

This clonotype has ten or more counts. J is TRBJ1-1 and V is TRBV28; D is unclear. V lost 6 bases and J 4 bases, leaving 12 bases between the germline ends. Looked up from germline, CDR1 is MDHEN and CDR2 is SYDVKM. The CDR3 has 13 amino acids. The CDR3 DNA sequence: TGTGCCAGCAGGACCCCGCCGGGCACTGAAGCTTTCTTT. Translated, it gives CASRTPPGTEAFF. Using reference TRBV28 and TRBJ1-1 for the parts outside the CDR3, the full variable domain is DVKVTQSSRYLVKRTGEKVFLECVQDMDHENMFWYRQDPGLGLRLIYFSYDVKMKEKGDIPEGYSVSREKKERFSLILESASTNQTSMYLCASRTPPGTEAFFGQGTRLTVV.

This clonotype was picked up many times. This chain uses TRBV5-1 with TRBJ2-1; 11 nucleotides match TRBD1. Germline values: CDR1 SGHRS, CDR2 YFSETQ. The junction had 5 bases not matched to a gene; V was cut back by 4 bases and J by 2 bases. The CDR3 loop spans 16 amino acids. The CDR3 here is CASSPRTGGTYNEQFF. The CDR3 nucleotides read TGCGCCAGCAGCCCCCGGACAGGGGGCACCTACAATGAGCAGTTCTTC.

The chain recombines TRBV5-1 with TRBJ2-2; 8 positions agree with TRBD2. The trim removed 4 bases at V and 0 bases at J, leaving 2 bases unmatched. The CDR3 contains 15 residues. Germline V gene lookup returns CDR1 SGHRS and CDR2 YFSETQ. This CDR3 reads CASSPGLANTGELFF. CDR3 DNA sequence: TGCGCCAGCAGCCCGGGACTAGCGAACACCGGGGAGCTGTTTTTT.

This clonotype has a handful of counts. The V gene is TRBV5-1, the J gene TRBJ1-1, with 7 nucleotides matching TRBD1. In germline, CDR1 is SGHRS, CDR2 YFSETQ. The CDR3 covers 14 residues. With 2 bases clipped from V and 5 bases from J, the junction kept 6 bases outside the gene matches. DNA of the CDR3: TGCGCCAGCAGCTTTAGACAGGGAACAACTGAAGCTTTCTTT. Encoded protein: CASSFRQGTTEAFF.

This clonotype was seen at least ten times. The chain links TRBV6-5 to TRBJ2-4, with D possibly called TRBD1 or TRBD2 (5 bases each). CDR3 length: 13 amino acids. With 0 bases removed from V and 11 bases from J, the gap between germline ends came to 11 bases. Germline CDR1 is MNHEY and CDR2 is SVGAGI. In DNA, the CDR3 is TGTGCCAGCAGTTACTCCGACCGGGACGTTCAGTACTTC. Its translation is CASSYSDRDVQYF.

This clonotype was detected many times. The rearrangement joins TRBV20-1 to TRBJ1-6; D is undetermined. The CDR3 has 15 residues. Trimming took off 4 bases at V and 0 bases at J, with 10 bases between the two ends. The germline CDR1 and CDR2 sequences are DFQATT and SNEGSKA (reference sequence). In DNA, the CDR3 is TGCAGTGCTACTGAGGGAGTCTCCTATAATTCACCCCTCCACTTT. It yields the protein CSATEGVSYNSPLHF.

The chain carries TRBV7-8 and TRBJ2-1; D possibly corresponds to TRBD2 (5 bases). CDR1 and CDR2 from the germline V gene are SGHVS and FQNEAQ. This CDR3 is built from 17 residues. The V end was cut by 7 bases, the J end by 0 bases, with 19 bases between. The DNA for the CDR3 is TGTGCCAGCAACCTAAGGTCCCCGACTACCTCCTACAATGAGCAGTTCTTC. Protein product: CASNLRSPTTSYNEQFF.

Written as DNA, the CDR3 is TGTGCCAGCAGCGAAATACAGAGCACAGATACGCAGCATTTT. Protein: CASSEIQSTDTQHF. This chain links TRBV7-2 with TRBJ2-3; D unresolved. The DNA end is more similar to TRBJ1-5, so the J call may be wrong. Germline V CDR1 and CDR2: SGHTA, FQGNSA. The CDR3 loop spans 14 amino acids.

This clonotype was detected many times. This sequence joins TRBV5-5 and TRBJ2-7, with 8 bases aligning to TRBD1. V was pared by 2 bases and J by 4 bases, with 5 bases of the junction left unmatched. Germline values: CDR1 SGHKS, CDR2 YYEKEE (reference sequence). The CDR3 contains 14 residues. The CDR3 here is CASSFGTGAYEQYF. CDR3 nucleotide sequence: TGTGCCAGCAGCTTTGGGACAGGAGCATACGAGCAGTACTTC. Looking up the rest from reference TRBV5-5 and TRBJ2-7 gives the full variable domain: DAGVTQSPTHLIKTRGQQVTLRCSPISGHKSVSWYQQVLGQGPQFIFQYYEKEERGRGNFPDRFSARQFPNYSSELNVNALLLGDSALYLCASSFGTGAYEQYFGPGTRLTVT.

The chain has TRBV6-5 and TRBJ2-7; 9 nucleotides line up with TRBD1. J gave up 6 bases and V 6 bases, and 12 bases lay outside the gene matches. This CDR3 is 15 amino acids long. CDR1 and CDR2 (germline): MNHEY, SVGAGI. CDR3 sequence: CASSPSRGQGVEQYF. CDR3 in DNA: TGTGCCAGCAGCCCGTCCAGGGGACAGGGCGTCGAGCAGTACTTC.